These 14 T cell receptor beta chains came from one sample sequenced in a study of blood T cell repertoires in COVID-19. Only in-frame clones appear in the TCRdb table, and some are missing; sequencing was by immunoSEQ multiplex PCR. The data hold about 120,000 clones, with around nine tenths observed a single time. Sequencing input: peripheral blood. The receptors stem from a woman older than 75 with acute or convalescent COVID-19.

This chain uses TRBV5-4 with TRBJ2-7; D is ambiguous. CDR1 and CDR2 from the germline V gene are SGHNT and YYREEE (reference sequence). The CDR3 contains 15 residues. Trimming pared 4 bases from V and 1 base from J, leaving 15 bases between. The CDR3 sequence: CASSVQPDSSYEQYF. The CDR3 nucleotides are TGTGCCAGCAGCGTACAGCCGGATAGTTCCTACGAGCAGTACTTC.

The chain carries TRBV9 and TRBJ2-3, with 9 bases identical to TRBD2. CDR1 is SGDLS, CDR2 YYNGEE, per germline. V shed 0 bases and J 6 bases; nucleotides not matched to a gene: 8. The CDR3 is made up of 16 amino acids. The DNA of the CDR3 is TGTGCCAGCAGCGTAGAACCGCGGGGGGGCTGGGATACGCAGTATTTT. This gives the protein CASSVEPRGGWDTQYF.

The chain is built from TRBV3-1 (or the pseudogene TRBV3-2) and TRBJ2-5; 13 nucleotides match TRBD2. Losses at the gene ends were 9 bases for V and 5 bases for J; bases not matched to a gene: 6. The CDR3 spans 14 residues. CDR1 and CDR2 from the germline V gene are LGHDT and YNNKEL (reference sequence). CDR3 protein: CASRLAGGGETQYF. CDR3 in DNA: TGTGCCAGTCGACTAGCGGGGGGTGGGGAGACCCAGTACTTC.

The rearrangement links TRBV6-2 or TRBV6-3 to TRBJ1-1; 9 bases fit TRBD1. CDR1 and CDR2 from the germline V gene are MNHEY and SVGEGT. The V and J ends lost 6 bases and 0 bases, in that order; junction bases with no gene match: 17. The CDR3 consists of 19 residues. The CDR3 DNA follows: TGTGCCAGCAGCCAACATATGGTCGGGACAGGGAGGATGAACACTGAAGCTTTCTTT. Amino acids: CASSQHMVGTGRMNTEAFF.

This clone is a singleton in its sample. The chain carries TRBV5-4 and TRBJ1-2; D is unresolved. This CDR3 comprises 14 residues. Trimming left V 0 bases short and J 2 bases short, with 8 bases between. CDR1 and CDR2 (germline): SGHNT, YYREEE (reference sequence). The CDR3: CASSLVGSNYGYTF. In DNA form, the CDR3 reads TGTGCCAGCAGCTTGGTAGGGAGCAACTATGGCTACACCTTC.

A remark on this clone: At one boundary the junction diverges from the germline segment, which might be a read error. J is TRBJ1-2 and V is TRBV2; a weak D match, TRBD1 (6 bases). The CDR3 covers 13 residues. Germline-derived CDR1 and CDR2 are SNHLY and FYNNEI. The CDR3 DNA reads TGTGCCAGCAGTGGGACAGCCAGCTATGGCTACACTTTC. It codes for CASSGTASYGYTF.

J is TRBJ1-5 and V is TRBV18; D might be TRBD1 (5 bases). Trimming cost V 5 bases and J 2 bases, with 10 bases left between them. The germline V gene encodes CDR1 KGHSH and CDR2 LQKENI. The CDR3 covers 14 residues. CDR3 coding DNA: TGTGCCAGCTCATGGGGGGTAGGCAATCAGCCCCAGCATTTT. Translated: CASSWGVGNQPQHF. The full variable domain, completed using reference TRBV18 and TRBJ1-5, is NAGVMQNPRHLVRRRGQEARLRCSPMKGHSHVYWYRQLPEEGLKFMVYLQKENIIDESGMPKERFSAEFPKEGPSILRIQQVVRGDSAAYFCASSWGVGNQPQHFGDGTRLSIL.

The chain links TRBV28 to TRBJ2-5, with no clear D. The germline CDR1 and CDR2 sequences are MDHEN and SYDVKM. This CDR3 has 13 residues. V lost 7 bases and J lost 1, with 10 bases in between. The chain's CDR3 is CASNPSTQETQYF. CDR3 bases: TGTGCCAGCAACCCGTCTACCCAAGAGACCCAGTACTTC.

The chain is built from TRBV19 and TRBJ2-2; D call uncertain. CDR3 length: 14 amino acids. V was cut by 10 bases and J by 0 bases, with 12 bases left in between. Germline V gene lookup returns CDR1 LNHDA and CDR2 SQIVND (reference sequence). The CDR3 region is CATRHSSNTGELFF. The CDR3 nucleotides read TGTGCCACACGCCACTCGTCGAACACCGGGGAGCTGTTTTTT. Based on the CDR3 plus reference TRBV19 and TRBJ2-2, the full variable domain is DGGITQSPKYLFRKEGQNVTLSCEQNLNHDAMYWYRQDPGQGLRLIYYSQIVNDFQKGDIAEGYSVSREKKESFPLTVTSAQKNPTAFYLCATRHSSNTGELFFGEGSRLTVL.

This clone showed up just once. The CDR3 DNA follows: TGCAGCGTTGCTGGGAGGCCCCCTAGCGATGAGCAGTTCTTC. It is translated as CSVAGRPPSDEQFF. This chain connects TRBV29-1 to TRBJ2-1; D possibly corresponds to TRBD2 (6 bases). V was pared by 4 bases and J by 8 bases, with 18 bases between. Germline V lookup: CDR1 SQVTM, CDR2 ANQGSEA. The CDR3 is 14 amino acids.

This sequence joins TRBV6-5 and TRBJ2-7, with TRBD1 as a possible D gene (5 bases). V was pared by 4 bases and J by 5 bases, with 9 bases between. CDR1 and CDR2 (germline): MNHEY, SVGAGI. This CDR3 has 12 residues. For the CDR3, the DNA is TGTGCCAGCAGTTCCGGCAGGGACGAGCAGTACTTC. The encoded protein is CASSSGRDEQYF.

This clone was found a few times. This chain links TRBV5-1 with TRBJ1-5; weak D call: TRBD1 (6 bases). The CDR3 consists of 15 residues. Trimming took off 1 base at V and 1 base at J, with 9 bases between the two ends. CDR1 and CDR2 (germline): SGHRS, YFSETQ. This CDR3 is CASSLFTGSNQPQHF. Written as DNA, the CDR3 is TGCGCCAGCAGCTTGTTTACAGGGAGCAATCAGCCCCAGCATTTT.

The rearrangement links TRBV3-1 (or the pseudogene TRBV3-2) to TRBJ2-5, with D perhaps matching TRBD2 (6 bases). CDR1 and CDR2 (germline): LGHDT, YNNKEL (reference sequence). CDR3 size: 13 residues. V lost 8 bases, J lost 5 bases, and 15 bases lay in between. The CDR3 protein is CASVARGGETQYF. In nucleotides, the CDR3 is TGTGCCAGCGTTGCTCGGGGAGGCGAGACCCAGTACTTC.

This clone was picked up one time. The chain uses TRBV6-5 and TRBJ1-2; tentatively, D is TRBD1 (6 bases). CDR1 MNHEY and CDR2 SVGAGI come from the germline V gene. The length of the CDR3 is 16 residues. The V end lost 0 bases, the J end lost 8 bases, and 19 bases lay between the germline ends. The CDR3, as DNA: TGTGCCAGCAGTTACTCGGCAGGGGTCGGGTCGGTAGGCTACACCTTC. It encodes CASSYSAGVGSVGYTF.